This T cell receptor beta chain is drawn from a study of T cells in Graves' hyperthyroidism and ophthalmopathy. Study information: At the time of initial diagnosis and before any treatment, peripheral blood was collected.

From germline, CDR1 is SGHAT and CDR2 FQNNGV. The CDR3 spans 15 residues. V gave up 0 bases and J gave up 6 bases, with 14 bases separating them. TCR beta CDR3 region amplification was performed from RNA transcripts. HTBI primers drove first-round RT-PCR of the TCR CDR3. From the multiplex PCR reads, TCRdb called clonotypes with MiXCR, one entry per CDR3 protein. This sample has roughly 420,000 distinct CDR3 sequences, with 15% to 19% found just once. Study-wide points: Most thyroid clonotypes with frequency above 0.001 were detected in blood.

Note on this clonotype: The antigen remains unidentified.

Participants, patients aged 18 to 65, had newly diagnosed hyperthyroidism with a duration under 2 months. Out of more than 8 ml of fresh peripheral blood came the PBMCs. The gene calls are TRBV11-2 and TRBJ1-1, with a possible D match to TRBD1 (5 bases). Material: blood. The sequence was obtained from a woman between 18 and 29 years old with Graves' hyperthyroidism. The chain's CDR3 is CASSLEPGMAAEAFF. As DNA, the CDR3 is TGTGCCAGCAGCTTAGAGCCAGGGATGGCGGCTGAAGCTTTCTTT.